What follows are 16 T cell receptor beta chains derived from one specimen sequenced in a study of graft-versus-host responses after intestinal transplantation. Some clones are missing from TCRdb's copy, which holds only in-frame ones; the method was immunoSEQ multiplex PCR. The data contain roughly 110,000 clones, around 92% of them singletons. For these receptors, no antigen is known. The sample consisted of unstimulated CD8+ T cells sorted from spleen or lymph node cells, taken before transplant. These receptors all come from a human donor who was the organ donor for an intestinal transplant.

The chain carries TRBV5-1 and TRBJ2-1; D remains ambiguous. This CDR3 is built from 16 residues. V shed 1 base and J shed 2 bases, with 13 bases lying between them. CDR1 is SGHRS, CDR2 YFSETQ, per germline. This CDR3 reads CASSLYPHEAYNEQFF. The CDR3 DNA reads as TGCGCCAGCAGCTTGTACCCTCACGAAGCCTACAATGAGCAGTTCTTC.

The J gene is TRBJ2-7, the V gene TRBV19; maybe TRBD2 (7 bases). CDR1 LNHDA and CDR2 SQIVND come from the germline V gene (reference sequence). The germline V and J ends were trimmed by 5 bases and 2 bases, with 13 bases remaining between them. This CDR3 has 14 amino acids. The CDR3 spells CASSLPGGPYEQYF. In DNA form, the CDR3 reads TGTGCCAGTAGTCTTCCGGGGGGCCCCTACGAGCAGTACTTC.

CDR3 region: CASSQVYLAGQETQYF. CDR3 DNA: TGCGCCAGCAGCCAAGTCTACCTAGCGGGGCAAGAGACCCAGTACTTC. The chain links TRBV4-1 to TRBJ2-5; 9 bases align to TRBD2. CDR1 is MGHRA, CDR2 YSYEKL, per germline. The CDR3 length is 16 residues. V shed 1 base, J shed 2 bases, and the junction held 5 bases outside the gene matches.

The chain is built from TRBV6-9 and TRBJ2-1; D is uncertain. There are 11 residues in the CDR3. Germline V gene sequence: CDR1 MNHGY, CDR2 SVAAGI. The germline V and J ends were trimmed by 8 bases and 7 bases, with 9 bases remaining between them. The CDR3 DNA reads as TGTGCCAGCGGCCCATGGAATGAGCAGTTCTTC. This codes for CASGPWNEQFF.

This rearrangement joins TRBV5-1 to TRBJ2-1; no reliable D call. This CDR3 region has 15 residues. Deletions cut 0 bases from V and 3 bases from J, with 10 bases between. Germline V CDR1 and CDR2: SGHRS, YFSETQ. In DNA form, the CDR3 reads TGCGCCAGCAGCTTGGAGCCAGATATCTACAATGAGCAGTTCTTC. It specifies CASSLEPDIYNEQFF.

The V gene is TRBV7-8, the J gene TRBJ2-3; D remains unclear. The germline V gene encodes CDR1 SGHVS and CDR2 FQNEAQ. CDR3 length: 16 residues. Trimming pared 1 base from V and 0 bases from J, leaving 11 bases between. CDR3 in amino acids: CASSLGFEPSTDTQYF. CDR3 DNA sequence: TGTGCCAGCAGCTTAGGGTTCGAGCCCAGCACAGATACGCAGTATTTT.

This sequence joins TRBV6-5 and TRBJ2-7, with a weak D call TRBD1 (5 bases). The length of the CDR3 is 14 residues. V was pared by 3 bases and J by 3 bases, with 12 bases between. Per the germline V gene, CDR1 is MNHEY and CDR2 is SVGAGI. This chain's CDR3 is CASSYGQGVYEQYF. The CDR3 nucleotides read TGTGCCAGCAGTTATGGCCAGGGCGTCTACGAGCAGTACTTC.

The CDR3 sequence: CASSVGGNAGELFF. In DNA form, the CDR3 reads TGTGCCAGCAGCGTGGGCGGTAACGCCGGGGAGCTGTTTTTT. This rearrangement joins TRBV9 to TRBJ2-2, with D unclear. The CDR3 runs to 14 residues. The V gene lost 2 bases and the J gene lost 6 bases, with 11 bases spanning the gap. Germline assignment: CDR1 SGDLS and CDR2 YYNGEE.

With regard to this clone: This CDR3 is also generated by other DNA sequences in the sample. The chain recombines TRBV7-3 with TRBJ2-5, with D perhaps TRBD2 (5 bases). Germline V CDR1 and CDR2: SGHTA, FQGTGA. V was shortened by 5 bases and J by 5 bases, with 18 bases between the two germline ends. This CDR3 spans 15 amino acids. The CDR3 here is CASSPSGSRAETQYF. CDR3 DNA: TGTGCCAGCAGCCCTAGTGGGAGTAGGGCGGAGACCCAGTACTTC.

This clone was picked up one time. V usage is TRBV7-9 and J usage is TRBJ2-1; 8 bases are a match to TRBD2. The V gene end was trimmed by 2 bases and the J gene end by 3 bases; junction bases not matched to a gene: 12. The V gene's germline CDR1 is SEHNR and CDR2 FQNEAQ (reference sequence). This CDR3 region has 18 residues. The CDR3 here is CASSLYPSASGYYNEQFF. The CDR3 bases are TGTGCCAGCAGCTTATACCCGTCGGCTAGCGGGTACTACAATGAGCAGTTCTTC.

V is TRBV19 and J is TRBJ2-7; 10 bases map to TRBD1. The CDR3 contains 15 residues. Looked up from germline, CDR1 is LNHDA and CDR2 is SQIVND (reference sequence). After removal of 5 bases from V and 4 bases from J, the junction contained 8 bases not matched to a gene. The DNA for the CDR3 is TGTGCCAGTAGTCCGACCGGGACAGGGGTATACGAGCAGTACTTC. It translates to CASSPTGTGVYEQYF.

This clone was picked up a small number of times. The V call is TRBV6-1, the J call TRBJ2-7; 10 nucleotides agree with TRBD2. The CDR3 consists of 15 residues. Germline lookup yields CDR1 MNHNS and CDR2 SASEGT. After removal of 6 bases from V and 7 bases from J, the junction contained 12 bases not matched to a gene. The CDR3 DNA reads as TGTGCCAGCAGCGAAACGCGGGTTAGCGGGGGGGAGCAGTACTTC. It is translated as CASSETRVSGGEQYF.

J is TRBJ2-7 and V is TRBV2; the D gene is possibly TRBD2 (6 bases). Trimming removed 10 bases from V and 0 bases from J, with 19 bases in between. The germline V gene encodes CDR1 SNHLY and CDR2 FYNNEI. The CDR3 consists of 15 residues. The CDR3 loop is CAIFAGTVISYEQYF. CDR3 DNA sequence: TGTGCCATCTTCGCGGGGACCGTGATCTCCTACGAGCAGTACTTC. Combining the CDR3 with reference TRBV2 and TRBJ2-7 gives the whole variable domain EPEVTQTPSHQVTQMGQEVILRCVPISNHLYFYWYRQILGQKVEFLVSFYNNEISEKSEIFDDQFSVERPDGSNFTLKIRSTKLEDSAMYFCAIFAGTVISYEQYFGPGTRLTVT.

The chain couples TRBV12-2 to TRBJ2-1; the D segment call TRBD2 is taken from the table without a DNA check. TRBV12-2 is annotated as a pseudogene. The CDR3 covers 17 residues. The CDR3 bases are TGTGCAAGTCGCTTAGCGCAACTAGCGGGAGGGATCAATGAGCAGTTCTTC. Protein product: CASRLAQLAGGINEQFF.

The chain recombines TRBV6-5 with TRBJ2-1; D may be TRBD1 (5 bases). The germline V gene encodes CDR1 MNHEY and CDR2 SVGAGI. The CDR3 is 16 amino acids. Trimming left V 0 bases short and J 0 bases short, with 9 bases between. This CDR3 is CASSYSPQGSYNEQFF. The CDR3 coding sequence is TGTGCCAGCAGTTACTCTCCCCAGGGCTCCTACAATGAGCAGTTCTTC.

This clone showed up just once. The J gene is TRBJ2-2, the V gene TRBV27; 10 bases line up with TRBD1. With V trimmed by 5 bases and J by 7 bases, 4 bases remained unmatched. The germline CDR1 and CDR2 sequences are MNHEY and SMNVEV (reference sequence). The CDR3 has 14 residues. The CDR3: CASSRGQGLGELFF. CDR3 nucleotide sequence: TGTGCCAGCAGTAGGGGACAGGGGCTCGGGGAGCTGTTTTTT.